The 29 T cell receptor beta chains below were found in one sample sequenced in a study of cytomegalovirus exposure and HLA in healthy donors. The PCR was carried out with 60 Vbeta primers and 13 Jbeta primers. Here immunoSEQ multiplex PCR was the method, and the copy in TCRdb shows in-frame clones only, minus some. The data contain roughly 140,000 clones, roughly 80% of them singletons. The sequenced sample consisted of PBMCs. The receptors stem from a boy aged 2-15 years in good health and CMV-seronegative.

The DNA of the CDR3 is TGTGCCAGCAGTTTACGGACATCCGACAGTGAGTACCAAGAGACCCAGTACTTC. This sequence encodes CASSLRTSDSEYQETQYF. The V gene is TRBV28, the J gene TRBJ2-5, with D tentatively TRBD1 (5 bases). Trimming cost V 2 bases and J 0 bases, with 19 bases left between them. The V gene's germline CDR1 is MDHEN and CDR2 SYDVKM. The CDR3 spans 18 residues.

This clone came up a few times. The V call is TRBV28, the J call TRBJ1-6; TRBD1 aligns across 9 bases. The trim removed 8 bases at V and 10 bases at J, leaving 9 bases unmatched. Germline V lookup: CDR1 MDHEN, CDR2 SYDVKM. The CDR3 spans 14 residues. CDR3 DNA: TGTGCCAGCCAGTCGGGACAGGGAGGATCACCCCTCCACTTT. Its translation: CASQSGQGGSPLHF.

The chain combines TRBV28 with TRBJ1-6; the match to TRBD1 covers 8 bases. The CDR3 is made up of 15 amino acids. Germline V gene lookup returns CDR1 MDHEN and CDR2 SYDVKM. Trimming at V came to 6 bases and at J to 7 bases, leaving 8 bases not matched to a gene. The CDR3 sequence is CASRKDRGRNSPLHF. Here the CDR3 DNA reads TGTGCCAGCAGGAAAGACAGGGGACGCAATTCACCCCTCCACTTT.

This clone has just one count. V gene TRBV2 combines with J gene TRBJ2-1; TRBD2 matches at 12 bases. In germline, CDR1 is SNHLY, CDR2 FYNNEI. The CDR3 sequence is 17 residues long. Trimming at V came to 5 bases and at J to 4 bases, leaving 9 bases not matched to a gene. CDR3 amino acids: CASSPDSLAGGYNEQFF. CDR3 nucleotide sequence: TGTGCCAGCAGTCCGGATTCCCTAGCGGGGGGGTACAATGAGCAGTTCTTC.

The chain combines TRBV7-3 with TRBJ2-5; D unresolved. The V gene lost 5 bases and the J gene lost 2 bases, with 15 bases spanning the gap. Germline assignment: CDR1 SGHTA and CDR2 FQGTGA. The CDR3 has 15 amino acids. The CDR3 is CASSPGEMTQETQYF. CDR3 DNA: TGTGCCAGCAGCCCCGGCGAAATGACTCAAGAGACCCAGTACTTC.

The genes are TRBV2 and TRBJ1-6; no reliable D call. The V end was cut by 6 bases, the J end by 0 bases, with 9 bases between. This CDR3 is built from 15 residues. Germline assignment: CDR1 SNHLY and CDR2 FYNNEI. CDR3 coding DNA: TGTGCCAGCAGCATTAAGAGCTCCTATAATTCACCCCTCCACTTT. Amino acid sequence: CASSIKSSYNSPLHF.

This chain connects TRBV28 to TRBJ2-5, with TRBD1 identical over 8 bases. J lost 4 bases, V lost 4 bases, and 2 bases had no gene match. Per the germline V gene, CDR1 is MDHEN and CDR2 is SYDVKM. CDR3 length equals 13 residues. CDR3 nucleotide sequence: TGTGCCAGCAGTTGGGACAGGCCAGAGACCCAGTACTTC. Amino acids: CASSWDRPETQYF.

The DNA of the CDR3 is TGTGCCAGCAGCTCGACCCTCACGGGGAGACAAGAGACCCAGTACTTC. Its translation is CASSSTLTGRQETQYF. The chain recombines TRBV7-9 with TRBJ2-5, with D perhaps matching TRBD2 (5 bases). CDR1 SEHNR and CDR2 FQNEAQ come from the germline V gene (reference sequence). The V end was cut by 4 bases, the J end by 2 bases, with 17 bases between. The CDR3 extends over 16 amino acids.

The genes are TRBV5-5 and TRBJ1-2, with 9 bases matching TRBD1. V shed 2 bases, J shed 5 bases, and the junction held 13 bases outside the gene matches. Germline V lookup: CDR1 SGHKS, CDR2 YYEKEE (reference sequence). This CDR3 region has 17 residues. This chain's CDR3 is CASSFPGQGGLGYGYTF. In DNA, the CDR3 is TGTGCCAGCAGCTTTCCGGGACAGGGAGGCTTGGGTTATGGCTACACCTTC.

V gene TRBV5-1 combines with J gene TRBJ2-2; possibly TRBD2 for D (5 bases). Germline lookup yields CDR1 SGHRS and CDR2 YFSETQ. The CDR3 covers 16 residues. V lost 3 bases to trimming and J lost 5 bases, with 17 bases between them. CDR3 in amino acids: CASSSPSDGNTGELFF. Written as DNA, the CDR3 is TGCGCCAGCAGCTCGCCATCGGACGGGAATACCGGGGAGCTGTTTTTT.

The chain is built from TRBV7-6 and TRBJ1-1; 7 nucleotides line up with TRBD1. Germline loops: CDR1 SGHVS, CDR2 FNYEAQ. This CDR3 has 13 amino acids. V lost 6 bases and J lost 1; bases outside the gene matches: 2. The chain's CDR3 is CASSRTGNTEAFF. The CDR3 region has the DNA TGTGCCAGCAGTAGGACAGGGAACACTGAAGCTTTCTTT.

The gene calls are TRBV5-1 and TRBJ2-7; D is unresolved. Germline lookup yields CDR1 SGHRS and CDR2 YFSETQ. The CDR3 has 14 amino acids. V lost 0 bases, J lost 2 bases, and 9 bases lay in between. The CDR3 is CASSLAGAPYEQYF. The CDR3 DNA follows: TGCGCCAGCAGCTTGGCAGGTGCCCCCTACGAGCAGTACTTC.

CDR3 in amino acids: CASSPTGTMNTEAFF. The CDR3 DNA follows: TGTGCCAGCAGCCCAACCGGGACTATGAACACTGAAGCTTTCTTT. The chain uses TRBV7-2 and TRBJ1-1, with D possibly TRBD1 on 5 matching bases. V was shortened by 5 bases and J by 0 bases, with 13 bases between the two germline ends. Germline V CDR1 and CDR2: SGHTA, FQGNSA. This CDR3 is built from 15 residues.

The chain joins TRBV10-3 to TRBJ1-1; D remains unclear. This CDR3 has 15 amino acids. The V gene's germline CDR1 is ENHRY and CDR2 SYGVKD. V was cut by 8 bases and J by 1 base, with 17 bases left in between. The CDR3 DNA reads TGTGCCATCTGTGGTTTCCACAGATCGAACACTGAAGCTTTCTTT. Amino acids: CAICGFHRSNTEAFF.

This chain joins TRBV6-6 and TRBJ2-7, with a possible D match to TRBD2 (7 bases). Trimming stripped 4 bases from V and 6 bases from J, with 16 bases between. The CDR3 has 14 amino acids. Germline lookup yields CDR1 MNHNY and CDR2 SVGAGI (reference sequence). This CDR3 is CASSWGGRATEQYF. CDR3 nucleotides: TGTGCCAGCAGTTGGGGGGGCAGGGCGACCGAGCAGTACTTC.

On this clone itself: One end of the junction varies from germline; a read error may be responsible. The rearrangement joins TRBV9 to TRBJ2-2; TRBD2 is a possible D gene (5 bases). Looked up from germline, CDR1 is SGDLS and CDR2 is YYNGEE. The CDR3 loop spans 16 amino acids. CDR3 in DNA: TGTGCCAGCAGCGTGTGGCCCGGGGAGAACCCCGGGGAGCTGTTTTTT. Translation: CASSVWPGENPGELFF. The entire variable domain, with the rest obtained from reference TRBV9 and TRBJ2-2, is as follows: DSGVTQTPKHLITATGQRVTLRCSPRSGDLSVYWYQQSLDQGLQFLIQYYNGEERAKGNILERFSAQQFPDLHSELNLSSLELGDSALYFCASSVWPGENPGELFFGEGSRLTVL.

The chain links TRBV11-2 to TRBJ2-7; TRBD2 agrees at 7 bases. CDR3 length equals 17 residues. Unmatched junction bases numbered 12, after V lost 0 bases and J lost 4 bases. Germline V lookup: CDR1 SGHAT, CDR2 FQNNGV. In nucleotides, the CDR3 is TGTGCCAGCAGCTTAGAAGGGGCGGGAGTTCAATATTACGAGCAGTACTTC. It is translated as CASSLEGAGVQYYEQYF. The whole variable domain, remainder taken from reference TRBV11-2 and TRBJ2-7, is EAGVAQSPRYKIIEKRQSVAFWCNPISGHATLYWYQQILGQGPKLLIQFQNNGVVDDSQLPKDRFSAERLKGVDSTLKIQPAKLEDSAVYLCASSLEGAGVQYYEQYFGPGTRLTVT.

The chain uses TRBV6-1 and TRBJ2-2; TRBD1 matches 8 bases. Losses at the gene ends were 6 bases for V and 0 bases for J; bases not matched to a gene: 3. This CDR3 is built from 15 residues. The germline V gene encodes CDR1 MNHNS and CDR2 SASEGT. The CDR3 bases are TGTGCCAGCAGCAGGACAGGGACGAACACCGGGGAGCTGTTTTTT. Translating gives CASSRTGTNTGELFF.

The chain uses TRBV21-1 and TRBJ2-3; TRBD2 is the table's D call, not checked against the DNA. TRBV21-1 is a documented pseudogene. The CDR3 is 13 residues long. CDR3 in amino acids: CASSKALTDTQYF. CDR3 nucleotide sequence: TGTGCCAGCAGCAAAGCGCTAACAGATACGCAGTATTTT.

The chain has TRBV27 and TRBJ1-6; D perhaps matches TRBD1 (5 bases). V was cut by 6 bases and J by 3 bases, with 9 bases left in between. The germline V gene has CDR1 MNHEY and CDR2 SMNVEV (reference sequence). CDR3 length equals 14 residues. CDR3 amino acids: CASSRQNYNSPLHF. CDR3 in DNA: TGTGCCAGCAGCCGACAGAACTATAATTCACCCCTCCACTTT.

The chain carries TRBV11-2 and TRBJ1-5; D perhaps matches TRBD1 (6 bases). The germline gives CDR1 SGHAT, CDR2 FQNNGV. Trimming took 2 bases from V and 1 from J, leaving 12 bases between them. The CDR3 totals 16 residues. The CDR3 DNA is TGTGCCAGCAGCTTATTAGCTCAGGGGAGCAATCAGCCCCAGCATTTT. Translation gives CASSLLAQGSNQPQHF.

This chain connects TRBV19 to TRBJ1-5; 7 bases match TRBD1. Germline CDR1 and CDR2: LNHDA and SQIVND (reference sequence). CDR3 length: 15 amino acids. Losses at the gene ends were 6 bases for V and 5 bases for J; bases not matched to a gene: 10. The CDR3 DNA reads as TGTGCCAGTAGCTTCCACCGGGACAGACATCAGCCCCAGCATTTT. Its translation is CASSFHRDRHQPQHF.

The CDR3 DNA reads TGTGCCAGCAGCCCAGGACAGGCTGGCTACACCTTC. It specifies CASSPGQAGYTF. This chain joins TRBV7-2 and TRBJ1-2; 7 positions match TRBD1. V shed 5 bases, J shed 7 bases, and the junction held 4 bases outside the gene matches. The CDR3 is 12 amino acids. Looked up from germline, CDR1 is SGHTA and CDR2 is FQGNSA.

V gene TRBV5-4 combines with J gene TRBJ2-5, with D maybe TRBD1 (5 bases). The CDR3 contains 14 residues. Trimming took 0 bases from V and 1 from J, leaving 7 bases between them. CDR1 and CDR2 from the germline V gene are SGHNT and YYREEE (reference sequence). The CDR3 region has the DNA TGTGCCAGCAGCTTGGCAACAGGCCAAGAGACCCAGTACTTC. Protein product: CASSLATGQETQYF. Full variable domain (rest looked up from reference TRBV5-4 and TRBJ2-5): ETGVTQSPTHLIKTRGQQVTLRCSSQSGHNTVSWYQQALGQGPQFIFQYYREEENGRGNFPPRFSGLQFPNYSSELNVNALELDDSALYLCASSLATGQETQYFGPGTRLLVL.

The sample holds a few counts of this clone. This chain connects TRBV21-1 to TRBJ2-1; the table's D call, TRBD1, has no DNA check behind it. TRBV21-1 is a pseudogene. The CDR3 extends over 15 amino acids. The CDR3 nucleotides are TGTGCCAGCAGCAAAGGACAGGGAATCTACAATGAGCAGTTCTTC. Translated: CASSKGQGIYNEQFF.

V and J are TRBV21-1 and TRBJ2-5; the table assigns TRBD2, which was not confirmed against the DNA. TRBV21-1 is a listed pseudogene. The length of the CDR3 is 16 residues. CDR3: CASSKGTSGKGETQYF. CDR3 coding DNA: TGTGCCAGCAGCAAAGGGACTAGCGGGAAAGGAGAGACCCAGTACTTC.

This clone showed up just a few times. The rearrangement links TRBV5-6 to TRBJ2-3; 13 bases line up with TRBD2. The germline V gene encodes CDR1 SGHDT and CDR2 YYEEEE. The CDR3 runs to 16 residues. V was clipped by 3 bases and J by 4 bases; unmatched bases: 5. The DNA of the CDR3 is TGTGCCAGCAGCTGGGGGACTAGCGGGAATGCAGATACGCAGTATTTT. Its protein product is CASSWGTSGNADTQYF.

A word on this clone: The limits of the CDR3 on the DNA are not certain, so only TCRdb's listed CDR3 is given. The rearrangement links TRBV21-1 to TRBJ1-5; the tabulated D call, TRBD1, remains unverified against the DNA. TRBV21-1 is described as a pseudogene. Termini included, the CDR3 measures 17 amino acids. The CDR3: CASPPGSRVVFWQPQHF.

This clone has only one observation. The chain carries TRBV9 and TRBJ1-4, with D possibly matching TRBD1 (5 bases). Trimming took 1 base from V and 4 from J, leaving 11 bases between them. Germline CDR1 SGDLS, CDR2 YYNGEE. The CDR3 covers 15 residues. The CDR3 DNA reads TGTGCCAGCAGCGTAACGGGGGACCATAATGAAAAACTGTTTTTT. It yields the protein CASSVTGDHNEKLFF.